The TCR beta chain described here comes from a study of T cells in tuberculosis. Across the study: A South African cohort included IGRA-negative adolescents, latently infected IGRA-positive adolescents and adults with active tuberculosis.

Findings of the study overall: The TCR-beta difference was not significant; alpha differences partly reflected length.

Profiling relied on immunoSEQ multiplex PCR, and the TCRdb table lists in-frame clones only, not all of them. This table has 30,000 to 40,000 clones, approximately 90% appearing once. Notes on this clone: Antigen unknown.

Stated time point: new active TB diagnosis, blood taken before or within 7 days of starting treatment. Each clinical donor contributed on average approximately 90,000 T cells from unsorted cryopreserved PBMC. The receptor comes from an adult with tuberculosis. Sequences were derived from PBMCs, sampled at tuberculosis diagnosis.

CDR3 sequence: CASSTAPGATGELFF. The CDR3 bases are TGCGCCAGCAGCACTGCCCCGGGAGCCACCGGGGAGCTGTTTTTT. The J gene is TRBJ2-2, the V gene TRBV5-1; perhaps TRBD2 as D (6 bases). Germline CDR1 reads SGHRS; CDR2 reads YFSETQ. The CDR3 is made up of 15 amino acids. Trimming removed 4 bases at V and 4 bases at J, with 14 bases between.